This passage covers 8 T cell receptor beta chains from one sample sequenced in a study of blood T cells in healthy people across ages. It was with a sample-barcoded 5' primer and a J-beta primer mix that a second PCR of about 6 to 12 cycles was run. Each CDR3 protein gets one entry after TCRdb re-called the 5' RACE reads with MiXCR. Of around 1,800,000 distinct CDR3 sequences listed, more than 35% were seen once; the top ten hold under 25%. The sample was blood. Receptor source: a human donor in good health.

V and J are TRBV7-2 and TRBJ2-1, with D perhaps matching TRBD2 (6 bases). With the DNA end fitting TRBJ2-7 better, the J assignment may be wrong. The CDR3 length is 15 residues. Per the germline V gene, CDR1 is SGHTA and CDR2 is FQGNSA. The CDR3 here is CASSLAGSSYNEQYF. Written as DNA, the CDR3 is TGTGCCAGCAGCCTGGCCGGGAGCTCCTACAATGAGCAGTACTTC.

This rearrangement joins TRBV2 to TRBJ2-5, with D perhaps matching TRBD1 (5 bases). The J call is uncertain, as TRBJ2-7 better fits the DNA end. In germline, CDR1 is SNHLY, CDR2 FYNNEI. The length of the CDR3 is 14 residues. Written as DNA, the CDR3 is TGTGCCAGCAGTGAAGACAGGCAGCTTTCCGAGCAGTACTTC. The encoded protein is CASSEDRQLSEQYF.

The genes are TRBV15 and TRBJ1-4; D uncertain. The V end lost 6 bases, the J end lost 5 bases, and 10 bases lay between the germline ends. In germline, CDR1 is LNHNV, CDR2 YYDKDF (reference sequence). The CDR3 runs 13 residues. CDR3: CATSLHGNEKLFF. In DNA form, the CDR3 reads TGTGCCACCAGTTTACATGGGAATGAAAAACTGTTTTTT.

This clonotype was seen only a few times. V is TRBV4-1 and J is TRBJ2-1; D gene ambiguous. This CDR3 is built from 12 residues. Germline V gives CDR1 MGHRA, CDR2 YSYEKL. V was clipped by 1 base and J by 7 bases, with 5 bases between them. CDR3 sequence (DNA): TGCGCCAGCAGCCAAGGGGCAAATGAGCAGTTCTTC. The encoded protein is CASSQGANEQFF.

The CDR3 sequence is CASGVGGFFNEQFF. CDR3 sequence (DNA): TGTGCCAGCGGGGTGGGGGGTTTTTTCAATGAGCAGTTCTTC. V gene TRBV28 combines with J gene TRBJ2-1; tentatively, D is TRBD2 (6 bases). Germline CDR1 MDHEN, CDR2 SYDVKM. CDR3 length: 14 residues. V was trimmed by 8 bases and J by 6 bases, leaving 17 bases between them.

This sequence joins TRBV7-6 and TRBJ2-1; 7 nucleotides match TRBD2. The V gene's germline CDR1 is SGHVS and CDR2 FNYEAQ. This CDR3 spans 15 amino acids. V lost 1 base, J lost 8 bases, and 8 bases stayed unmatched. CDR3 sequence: CASSLDTGGRDEQFF. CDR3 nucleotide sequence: TGTGCCAGCAGCTTAGATACGGGGGGTAGAGATGAGCAGTTCTTC.

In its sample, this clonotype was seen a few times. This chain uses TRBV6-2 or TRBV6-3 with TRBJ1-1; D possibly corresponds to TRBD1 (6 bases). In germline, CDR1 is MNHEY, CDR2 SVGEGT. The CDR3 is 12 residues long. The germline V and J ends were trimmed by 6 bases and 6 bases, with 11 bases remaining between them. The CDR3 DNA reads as TGTGCCAGCAGAACAGGGCTTCCTGAAGCTTTCTTT. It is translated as CASRTGLPEAFF.

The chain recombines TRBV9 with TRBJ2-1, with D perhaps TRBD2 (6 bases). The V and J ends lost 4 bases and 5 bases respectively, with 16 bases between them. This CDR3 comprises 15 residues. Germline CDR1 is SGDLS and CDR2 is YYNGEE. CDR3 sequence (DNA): TGTGCCAGCAGCTACTATTGGGGGGAGAACAATGAGCAGTTCTTC. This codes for CASSYYWGENNEQFF. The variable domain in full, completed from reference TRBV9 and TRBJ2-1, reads DSGVTQTPKHLITATGQRVTLRCSPRSGDLSVYWYQQSLDQGLQFLIQYYNGEERAKGNILERFSAQQFPDLHSELNLSSLELGDSALYFCASSYYWGENNEQFFGPGTRLTVL.